This T cell receptor beta chain was recorded in a study of T cell changes during pregnancy in multiple sclerosis. The CDR3 covers 14 residues. V lost 4 bases and J lost 5, with 14 bases in between. Germline V gives CDR1 SGHTA, CDR2 FQGTGA. Sequencing used immunoSEQ multiplex PCR; TCRdb keeps in-frame clones, though not all of them. This sample has around 70,000 clones, with approximately 92% found just once. Sequences were derived from peripheral blood, sampled before pregnancy. The chain links TRBV7-3 to TRBJ1-1, with D possibly TRBD1 on 5 matching bases. The sequence derives from a female donor with multiple sclerosis, enrolled in a pregnancy study. CDR3 bases: TGTGCCAGCAGCTCCGCCGGAACAGGAACTGAAGCTTTCTTT. Translating it yields CASSSAGTGTEAFF.